This entry concerns a single TCR beta chain. Antigen unknown. This CDR3 comprises 18 residues. Germline values: CDR1 DFQATT, CDR2 SNEGSKA (reference sequence). V trimming: 0 bases; J trimming: 12 bases; junction bases outside the gene matches: 19. Amplified TCR beta CDR3 regions derived from RNA transcripts. Initially, a first-round RT-PCR of the TCR CDR3 employed the HTBI primer set. TCRdb re-called the multiplex PCR reads with MiXCR, one entry per CDR3 protein. The profile shows 640,000 or so distinct CDR3 sequences, approximately 15% of them singletons. Any patient presenting with uncontrolled infection, other autoimmune disease, pregnancy or lactation was left out. The source of the PBMCs was less than 12 ml of fresh peripheral blood. The sample belongs to a study of T cells in Graves' hyperthyroidism and ophthalmopathy. In the study overall: Peripheral blood was collected at initial diagnosis, before any treatment.

Notes on the study in general: Most thyroid clonotypes that were expanded above 0.001 also turned up in blood.

The source material was blood. The chain uses TRBV20-1 and TRBJ2-1; 11 bases match TRBD2. The TCR was taken from a young woman with Graves' ophthalmopathy. The CDR3 protein is CSARDYEGGLAVPTRQFF. Written as DNA, the CDR3 is TGCAGTGCTAGAGATTACGAAGGGGGACTAGCGGTCCCCACTAGGCAGTTCTTC.